This T cell receptor beta chain originates from a study of shared clonotypes between healthy human individuals. TCRdb keeps only in-frame clones here, not all; method: immunoSEQ multiplex PCR. The sample shows around 1,900,000 clones, roughly 95% of them seen only once. This clone was seen just once. Its antigen is not known. Naivety among CD8 cells was defined by CD45RO negativity and positive CCR7 selection, thereby excluding terminally differentiated effector memory CD45RA+ cells. CDR1 is MGHRA and CDR2 is YSYEKL in the germline V gene. This CDR3 contains 17 residues. V was clipped by 4 bases and J by 4 bases; unmatched bases: 14. Overall study findings and caveats: Clonotypes that were shared across a few donors made up roughly 5% of naive CD4 clonotypes. A generally larger estimated richness was seen in naive subsets than in memory subsets.

What was sequenced was naive CD8+ T cells from PBMCs. The TCR comes from a man younger than 35 in good health. Some clones in this sample may be carry-over from other donors' samples. The gene calls are TRBV4-1 and TRBJ2-7; 9 nucleotides align to TRBD1. CDR3 nucleotide sequence: TGCGCCAGCAGCCGAGATAGGACAGGGGATGTCCAATACGAGCAGTACTTC. Translating gives CASSRDRTGDVQYEQYF.